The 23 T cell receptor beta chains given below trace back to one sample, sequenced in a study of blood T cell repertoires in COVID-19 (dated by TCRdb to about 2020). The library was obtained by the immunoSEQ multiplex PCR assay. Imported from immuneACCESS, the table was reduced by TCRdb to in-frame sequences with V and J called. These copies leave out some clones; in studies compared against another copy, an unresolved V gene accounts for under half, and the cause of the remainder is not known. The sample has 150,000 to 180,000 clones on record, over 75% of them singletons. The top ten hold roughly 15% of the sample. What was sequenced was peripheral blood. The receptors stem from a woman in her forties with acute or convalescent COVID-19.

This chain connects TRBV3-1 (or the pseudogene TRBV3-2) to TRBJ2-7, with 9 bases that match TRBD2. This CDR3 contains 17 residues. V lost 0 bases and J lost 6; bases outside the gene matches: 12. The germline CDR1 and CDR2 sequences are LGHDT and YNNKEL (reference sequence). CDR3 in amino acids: CASSQDSLAGYPGEQYF. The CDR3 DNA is TGTGCCAGCAGCCAAGATTCACTAGCGGGTTACCCAGGCGAGCAGTACTTC.

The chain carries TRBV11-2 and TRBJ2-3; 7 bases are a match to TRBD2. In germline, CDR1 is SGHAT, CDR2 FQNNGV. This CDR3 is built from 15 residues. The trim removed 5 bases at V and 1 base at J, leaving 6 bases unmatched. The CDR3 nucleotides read TGTGCCAGCAGCCCCCGTGGGGGGGGCACAGATACGCAGTATTTT. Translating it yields CASSPRGGGTDTQYF.

The CDR3 sequence: CASNHGGQPQHF. The CDR3, as DNA: TGTGCCAGCAACCACGGTGGTCAGCCCCAGCATTTT. The chain uses TRBV6-5 and TRBJ1-5; D uncertain. CDR1 MNHEY and CDR2 SVGAGI come from the germline V gene. V was shortened by 7 bases and J by 6 bases, with 10 bases between the two germline ends. The CDR3 runs to 12 residues.

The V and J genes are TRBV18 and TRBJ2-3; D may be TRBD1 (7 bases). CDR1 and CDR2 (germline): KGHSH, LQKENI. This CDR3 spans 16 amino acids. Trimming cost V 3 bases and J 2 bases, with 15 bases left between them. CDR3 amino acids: CASSPPGQRATDTQYF. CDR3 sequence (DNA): TGTGCCAGCTCACCCCCGGGACAGCGGGCCACAGATACGCAGTATTTT.

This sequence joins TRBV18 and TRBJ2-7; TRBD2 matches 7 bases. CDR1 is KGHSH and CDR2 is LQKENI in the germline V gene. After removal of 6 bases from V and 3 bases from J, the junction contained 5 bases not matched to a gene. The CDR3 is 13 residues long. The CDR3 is CASSTGGDYEQYF. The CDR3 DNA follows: TGTGCCAGCTCGACGGGGGGAGACTACGAGCAGTACTTC.

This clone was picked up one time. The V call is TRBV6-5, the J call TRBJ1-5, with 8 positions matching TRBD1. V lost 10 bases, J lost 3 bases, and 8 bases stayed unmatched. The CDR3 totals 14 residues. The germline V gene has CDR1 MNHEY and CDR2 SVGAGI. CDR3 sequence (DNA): TGTGCCATCGAAGACAGGGGAGACAATCAGCCCCAGCATTTT. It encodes CAIEDRGDNQPQHF.

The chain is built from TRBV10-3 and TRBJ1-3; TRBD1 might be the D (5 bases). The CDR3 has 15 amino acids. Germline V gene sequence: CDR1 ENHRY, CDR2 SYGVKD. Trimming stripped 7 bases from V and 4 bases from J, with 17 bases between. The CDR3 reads CAINRPGLYGNTIYF. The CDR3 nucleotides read TGTGCCATCAACCGGCCAGGGTTGTACGGAAACACCATATATTTT.

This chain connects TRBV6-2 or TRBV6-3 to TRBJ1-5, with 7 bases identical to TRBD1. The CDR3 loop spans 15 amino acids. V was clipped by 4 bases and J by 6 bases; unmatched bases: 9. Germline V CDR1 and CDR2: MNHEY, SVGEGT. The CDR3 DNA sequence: TGTGCCAGCAGTTTCGCAGACAGGGACAGTCAGCCCCAGCATTTT. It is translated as CASSFADRDSQPQHF.

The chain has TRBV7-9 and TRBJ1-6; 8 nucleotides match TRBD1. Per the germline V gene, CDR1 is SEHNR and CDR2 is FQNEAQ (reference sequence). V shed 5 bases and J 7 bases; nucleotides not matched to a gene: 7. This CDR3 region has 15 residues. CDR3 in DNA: TGTGCCAGCAGCGGAGGGGCAGGGGGCAATTCACCCCTCCACTTT. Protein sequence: CASSGGAGGNSPLHF. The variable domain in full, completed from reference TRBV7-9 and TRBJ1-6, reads DTGVSQNPRHKITKRGQNVTFRCDPISEHNRLYWYRQTLGQGPEFLTYFQNEAQLEKSRLLSDRFSAERPKGSFSTLEIQRTEQGDSAMYLCASSGGAGGNSPLHFGNGTRLTVT.

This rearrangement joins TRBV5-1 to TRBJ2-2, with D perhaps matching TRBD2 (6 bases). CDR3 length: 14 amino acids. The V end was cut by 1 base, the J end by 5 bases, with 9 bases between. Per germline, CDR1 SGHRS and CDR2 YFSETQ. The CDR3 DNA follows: TGCGCCAGCAGCTTGATCGGGGGAACCGGGGAGCTGTTTTTT. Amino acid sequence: CASSLIGGTGELFF.

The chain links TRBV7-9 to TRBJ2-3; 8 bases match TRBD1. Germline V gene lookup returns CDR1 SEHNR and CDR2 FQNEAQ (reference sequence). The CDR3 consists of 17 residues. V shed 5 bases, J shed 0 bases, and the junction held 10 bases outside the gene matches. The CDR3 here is CASSRLQGGTSTDTQYF. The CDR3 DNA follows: TGTGCCAGCAGCCGTCTACAGGGGGGTACTAGCACAGATACGCAGTATTTT.

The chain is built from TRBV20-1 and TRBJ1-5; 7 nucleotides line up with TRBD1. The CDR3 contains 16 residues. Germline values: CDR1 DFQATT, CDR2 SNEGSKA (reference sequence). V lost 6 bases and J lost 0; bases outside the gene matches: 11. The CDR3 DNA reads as TGCAGTGCCAGTACGACAGGGTCATATAGCAATCAGCCCCAGCATTTT. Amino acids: CSASTTGSYSNQPQHF.

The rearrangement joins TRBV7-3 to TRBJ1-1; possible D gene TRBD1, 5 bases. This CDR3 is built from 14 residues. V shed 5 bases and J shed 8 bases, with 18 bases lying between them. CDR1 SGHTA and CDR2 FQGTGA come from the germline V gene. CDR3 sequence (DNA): TGTGCCAGCAGCCTTCACCAGGGTAGGATGGAAGCTTTCTTT. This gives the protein CASSLHQGRMEAFF.

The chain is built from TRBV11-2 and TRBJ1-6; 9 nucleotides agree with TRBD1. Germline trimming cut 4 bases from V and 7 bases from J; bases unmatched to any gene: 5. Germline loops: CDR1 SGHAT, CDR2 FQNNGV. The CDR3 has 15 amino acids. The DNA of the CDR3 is TGTGCCAGCAGCTCGTACAGGGGGCCCAATTCACCCCTCCACTTT. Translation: CASSSYRGPNSPLHF.

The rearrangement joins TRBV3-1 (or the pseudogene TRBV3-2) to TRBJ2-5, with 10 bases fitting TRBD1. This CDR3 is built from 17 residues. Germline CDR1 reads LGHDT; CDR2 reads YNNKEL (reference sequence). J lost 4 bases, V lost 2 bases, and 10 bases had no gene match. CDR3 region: CASSQLPGQGRRETQYF. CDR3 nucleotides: TGTGCCAGCAGCCAACTACCGGGACAGGGGAGGAGAGAGACCCAGTACTTC.

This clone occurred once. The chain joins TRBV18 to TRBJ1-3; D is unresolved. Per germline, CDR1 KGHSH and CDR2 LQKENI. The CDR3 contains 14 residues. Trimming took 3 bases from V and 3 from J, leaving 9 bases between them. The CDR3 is CASSPTQDGNTIYF. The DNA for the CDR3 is TGTGCCAGCTCACCTACGCAGGATGGAAACACCATATATTTT.

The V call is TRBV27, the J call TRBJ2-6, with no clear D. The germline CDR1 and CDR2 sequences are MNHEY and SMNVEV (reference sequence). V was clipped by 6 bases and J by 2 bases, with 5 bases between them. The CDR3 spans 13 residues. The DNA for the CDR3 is TGTGCCAGCAGACAAACTGGGGCCAACGTCCTGACTTTC. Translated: CASRQTGANVLTF.

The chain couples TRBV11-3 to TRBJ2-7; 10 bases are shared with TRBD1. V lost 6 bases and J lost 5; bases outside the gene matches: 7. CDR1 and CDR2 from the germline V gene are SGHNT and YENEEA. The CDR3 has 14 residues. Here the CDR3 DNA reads TGTGCCAGCAGAGACAGCGACAGGGGGCACGAGCAGTACTTC. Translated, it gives CASRDSDRGHEQYF.

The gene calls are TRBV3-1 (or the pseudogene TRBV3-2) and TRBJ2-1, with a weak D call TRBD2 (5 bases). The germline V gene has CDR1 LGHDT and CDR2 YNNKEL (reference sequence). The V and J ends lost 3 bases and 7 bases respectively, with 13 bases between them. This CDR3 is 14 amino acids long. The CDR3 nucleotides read TGTGCCAGCAGCCAGGCTAGCATGAGGAATGAGCAGTTCTTC. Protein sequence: CASSQASMRNEQFF.

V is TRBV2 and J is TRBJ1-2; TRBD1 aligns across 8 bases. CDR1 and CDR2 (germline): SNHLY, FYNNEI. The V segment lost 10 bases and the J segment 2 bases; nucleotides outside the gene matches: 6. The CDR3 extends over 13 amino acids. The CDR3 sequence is CAIQQGANYGYTF. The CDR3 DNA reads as TGTGCCATCCAGCAGGGGGCAAACTATGGCTACACCTTC.

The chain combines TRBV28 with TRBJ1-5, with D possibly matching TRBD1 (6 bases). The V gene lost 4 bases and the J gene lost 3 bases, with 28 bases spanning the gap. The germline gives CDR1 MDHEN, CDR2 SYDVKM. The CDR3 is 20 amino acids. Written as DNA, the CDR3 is TGTGCCAGCAGTTCCCCATGGACAGAGCGTCTATCCGGAGTCAATCAGCCCCAGCATTTT. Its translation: CASSSPWTERLSGVNQPQHF.

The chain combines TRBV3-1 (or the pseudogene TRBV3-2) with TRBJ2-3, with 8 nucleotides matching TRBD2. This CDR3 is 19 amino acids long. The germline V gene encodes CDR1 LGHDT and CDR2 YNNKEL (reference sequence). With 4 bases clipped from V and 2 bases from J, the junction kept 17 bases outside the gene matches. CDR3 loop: CASSRKYGSGGNSTDTQYF. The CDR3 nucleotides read TGTGCCAGCAGCCGGAAGTACGGCAGCGGGGGCAATTCCACAGATACGCAGTATTTT.

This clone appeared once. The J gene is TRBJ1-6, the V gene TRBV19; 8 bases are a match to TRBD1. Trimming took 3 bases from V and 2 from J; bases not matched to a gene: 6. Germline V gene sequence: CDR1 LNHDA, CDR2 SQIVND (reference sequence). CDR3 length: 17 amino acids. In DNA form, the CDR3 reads TGTGCCAGTAGTATGAAGTCAGGGGGCACCTATAATTCACCCCTCCACTTT. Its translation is CASSMKSGGTYNSPLHF.